The 27 T cell receptor beta chains in this list originate from one sample, sequenced in a study of radiotherapy plus CTLA-4 blockade in lung cancer. The assay was immunoSEQ multiplex PCR, and TCRdb's table has in-frame clones only and misses some. The profile shows some 110,000 clones, about four fifths of them singletons. The specimen was peripheral blood, collected from a patient treated with radiotherapy plus ipilimumab. Source of these receptors: a human donor with non-small cell lung cancer that progressed on radiotherapy plus ipilimumab. Some clones in this sample may be carry-over from other donors' samples.

This sequence joins TRBV4-1 and TRBJ1-2; 8 bases line up with TRBD1. The CDR3 is made up of 17 amino acids. V shed 2 bases, J shed 3 bases, and the junction held 11 bases outside the gene matches. Germline V CDR1 and CDR2: MGHRA, YSYEKL. CDR3 nucleotides: TGCGCCAGCAGCCAACAAACCCGGACAGGGTCTTACTATGGCTACACCTTC. Translating gives CASSQQTRTGSYYGYTF.

This clone has only a few counts. V and J are TRBV7-2 and TRBJ2-5, with 7 positions matching TRBD2. After removal of 3 bases from V and 3 bases from J, the junction contained 7 bases not matched to a gene. This CDR3 region has 15 residues. Germline V gives CDR1 SGHTA, CDR2 FQGNSA. This CDR3 is CASSFVWGGEETQYF. In nucleotides, the CDR3 is TGTGCCAGCAGCTTCGTTTGGGGGGGGGAAGAGACCCAGTACTTC.

The chain links TRBV6-5 to TRBJ1-1, with 10 bases matching TRBD1. This CDR3 spans 14 amino acids. Looked up from germline, CDR1 is MNHEY and CDR2 is SVGAGI. V lost 10 bases and J lost 4; bases outside the gene matches: 9. CDR3 in amino acids: CAISGTGETTEAFF. The CDR3 coding sequence is TGTGCCATCAGCGGGACAGGGGAGACCACTGAAGCTTTCTTT.

The genes are TRBV5-1 and TRBJ1-1; a possible D gene is TRBD1 (5 bases). This CDR3 region has 14 residues. CDR1 is SGHRS, CDR2 YFSETQ, per germline. Trimming took off 1 base at V and 1 base at J, with 8 bases between the two ends. The CDR3 coding sequence is TGCGCCAGCAGCTTGCTCGACAGGAACACTGAAGCTTTCTTT. Amino acids: CASSLLDRNTEAFF.

The chain links TRBV25-1 to TRBJ1-1; possible D gene TRBD1, 6 bases. The germline CDR1 and CDR2 sequences are MGHDK and SYGVNS. This CDR3 comprises 15 residues. V shed 3 bases and J shed 0 bases, with 11 bases lying between them. Here the CDR3 DNA reads TGTGCCAGCAGTGACCTACAGGGATTGAACACTGAAGCTTTCTTT. It codes for CASSDLQGLNTEAFF.

V usage is TRBV6-4 and J usage is TRBJ2-3; 12 bases are a match to TRBD2. CDR1 MRHNA and CDR2 SNTAGT come from the germline V gene. The J segment lost 10 bases and the V segment lost 3 bases, leaving 8 bases of the junction unmatched. The CDR3 runs 15 residues. CDR3: CASSESSGGAAAQYF. As DNA, the CDR3 is TGTGCCAGCAGTGAATCTAGCGGGGGGGCTGCGGCGCAGTATTTT.

The chain is built from TRBV6-6 and TRBJ2-2, with D uncertain. The V gene lost 1 base and the J gene lost 1 base, with 1 base spanning the gap. The CDR3 is 13 amino acids. CDR1 and CDR2 (germline): MNHNY, SVGAGI (reference sequence). The CDR3 nucleotides read TGTGCCAGCAGTTACTGGAACACCGGGGAGCTGTTTTTT. As protein: CASSYWNTGELFF.

This clone was seen a single time. The same CDR3 can be traced to other DNA sequences in this sample. The chain is built from TRBV5-1 and TRBJ1-2; 8 nucleotides align to TRBD1. J gave up 0 bases and V 4 bases, and 5 bases lay outside the gene matches. The CDR3 is made up of 15 amino acids. Germline CDR1 reads SGHRS; CDR2 reads YFSETQ. Written as DNA, the CDR3 is TGCGCCAGCAGCGTAACAGGGGGAACTAACTATGGCTACACCTTC. Protein: CASSVTGGTNYGYTF.

The V gene is TRBV7-9, the J gene TRBJ2-7; 7 nucleotides agree with TRBD1. This CDR3 is built from 14 residues. J was trimmed by 3 bases and V by 1 base; bases with no gene match: 3. The germline CDR1 and CDR2 sequences are SEHNR and FQNEAQ (reference sequence). The CDR3 DNA is TGTGCCAGCAGCTTAGGTCAGGGGGTCTACGAGCAGTACTTC. Protein product: CASSLGQGVYEQYF.

The chain couples TRBV7-2 to TRBJ2-7; 9 bases are a match to TRBD2. The J segment lost 10 bases and the V segment lost 7 bases, leaving 14 bases of the junction unmatched. Germline V gene lookup returns CDR1 SGHTA and CDR2 FQGNSA. CDR3 length: 14 residues. DNA for the CDR3: TGTGCCAGCACCCAGATGACGAGCGGGGGGCAACAGTACTTC. Its translation is CASTQMTSGGQQYF.

The rearrangement links TRBV7-2 to TRBJ1-1; D gene ambiguous. This CDR3 comprises 13 residues. Germline-derived CDR1 and CDR2 are SGHTA and FQGNSA. The V end lost 5 bases, the J end lost 0 bases, and 7 bases lay between the germline ends. The CDR3 reads CASSAYMNTEAFF. The DNA of the CDR3 is TGTGCCAGCAGCGCCTATATGAACACTGAAGCTTTCTTT.

The chain employs TRBV18 and TRBJ2-3; TRBD2 matches at 7 bases. The J segment lost 2 bases and the V segment lost 2 bases, leaving 4 bases of the junction unmatched. The CDR3 length is 15 residues. The germline V gene encodes CDR1 KGHSH and CDR2 LQKENI. The DNA of the CDR3 is TGTGCCAGCTCACCAATGAGCGGGGTCACAGATACGCAGTATTTT. Translation gives CASSPMSGVTDTQYF.

This chain links TRBV6-6 with TRBJ1-2; D gene unclear. V was clipped by 5 bases and J by 6 bases, with 16 bases between them. Per germline, CDR1 MNHNY and CDR2 SVGAGI (reference sequence). CDR3 length: 14 residues. CDR3 nucleotide sequence: TGTGCCAGCAGTCTCGGCCCCGGCTCGAATGGCTACACCTTC. Translation: CASSLGPGSNGYTF.

V is TRBV9 and J is TRBJ2-3; D is ambiguous. This CDR3 contains 11 residues. Between the trimmed V and J ends, which lost 0 bases and 7 bases, there was a span of 3 bases. Germline V lookup: CDR1 SGDLS, CDR2 YYNGEE. The CDR3 bases are TGTGCCAGCAGCGTAGGGAATACGCAGTATTTT. Translating it yields CASSVGNTQYF.

The chain has TRBV30 and TRBJ1-1; D uncertain. Trimming left V 0 bases short and J 0 bases short, with 5 bases between. This CDR3 is 13 amino acids long. The germline CDR1 and CDR2 sequences are GTSNPN and SVGIG (reference sequence). The CDR3 protein is CAWSVRLNTEAFF. CDR3 bases: TGTGCCTGGAGTGTACGCCTGAACACTGAAGCTTTCTTT. Looking up the rest from reference TRBV30 and TRBJ1-1 gives the full variable domain: SQTIHQWPATLVQPVGSPLSLECTVEGTSNPNLYWYRQAAGRGLQLLFYSVGIGQISSEVPQNLSASRPQDRQFILSSKKLLLSDSGFYLCAWSVRLNTEAFFGQGTRLTVV.

V is TRBV6-5 and J is TRBJ2-2; D is undetermined. Germline lookup yields CDR1 MNHEY and CDR2 SVGAGI. The V end lost 7 bases, the J end lost 8 bases, and 17 bases lay between the germline ends. The CDR3 is made up of 14 amino acids. CDR3 coding DNA: TGTGCCAGCACCCAACAATATGCTGCTGGGGAGCTGTTTTTT. Residues: CASTQQYAAGELFF.

This rearrangement joins TRBV12-5 to TRBJ2-3; TRBD1 agrees at 9 bases. Germline V gives CDR1 LGHNT, CDR2 FRNRAP. V shed 2 bases and J 1 base; nucleotides not matched to a gene: 10. The CDR3 has 18 amino acids. This CDR3 reads CASGLFRTGDFGTDTQYF. CDR3 coding DNA: TGTGCTAGTGGTTTGTTCCGGACAGGGGACTTTGGCACAGATACGCAGTATTTT.

The CDR3 DNA sequence: TGTGCCAGCTCACCCCTCCGGGTAGAGACCCAGTACTTC. This translates into CASSPLRVETQYF. The V gene is TRBV18, the J gene TRBJ2-5; D unresolved. There are 13 residues in the CDR3. V was cut by 3 bases and J by 4 bases, with 9 bases left in between. Germline V gene sequence: CDR1 KGHSH, CDR2 LQKENI.

J is TRBJ1-3 and V is TRBV9; maybe TRBD1 (5 bases). Looked up from germline, CDR1 is SGDLS and CDR2 is YYNGEE. The ends were cut back, 4 bases at V and 0 bases at J, with 14 bases in the middle. The CDR3 length is 16 residues. The CDR3 is CASSPRQWDSGNTIYF. The CDR3 bases are TGTGCCAGCAGCCCTCGACAGTGGGACTCTGGAAACACCATATATTTT.

The rearrangement joins TRBV29-1 to TRBJ1-2; D ambiguous. Germline V lookup: CDR1 SQVTM, CDR2 ANQGSEA. The length of the CDR3 is 13 residues. V lost 3 bases and J lost 4, with 12 bases in between. The CDR3 sequence is CSVDLDGLYGYTF. The CDR3 coding sequence is TGCAGCGTTGACTTGGACGGACTCTATGGCTACACCTTC.

The V call is TRBV28, the J call TRBJ2-3, with TRBD1 identical over 7 bases. The CDR3 sequence is 15 residues long. Germline trimming cut 3 bases from V and 1 base from J; bases unmatched to any gene: 4. Germline V lookup: CDR1 MDHEN, CDR2 SYDVKM. The CDR3 reads CASSLTGLGTDTQYF. CDR3 nucleotides: TGTGCCAGCAGTTTGACAGGGTTGGGCACAGATACGCAGTATTTT.

This chain links TRBV6-5 with TRBJ1-2; D not resolved. The CDR3 is made up of 16 amino acids. Germline V lookup: CDR1 MNHEY, CDR2 SVGAGI. Trimming took 0 bases from V and 3 from J, leaving 14 bases between them. The CDR3 DNA reads TGTGCCAGCAGTTACTCGATAGGGCGAAGGGACTATGGCTACACCTTC. This codes for CASSYSIGRRDYGYTF.

The rearrangement joins TRBV14 to TRBJ2-3; tentatively, D is TRBD1 or TRBD2 (5 bases each). Germline CDR1 and CDR2: SGHDN and FVKESK. The CDR3 covers 15 residues. Trimming took off 3 bases at V and 0 bases at J, with 10 bases between the two ends. This CDR3 is CASSQGVYSTDTQYF. The CDR3 nucleotides read TGTGCCAGCAGCCAGGGGGTGTACAGCACAGATACGCAGTATTTT. The full variable domain, its missing parts supplied by reference TRBV14 and TRBJ2-3, is EAGVTQFPSHSVIEKGQTVTLRCDPISGHDNLYWYRRVMGKEIKFLLHFVKESKQDESGMPNNRFLAERTGGTYSTLKVQPAELEDSGVYFCASSQGVYSTDTQYFGPGTRLTVL.

The V gene is TRBV11-2, the J gene TRBJ2-7, with 7 nucleotides matching TRBD1. Germline assignment: CDR1 SGHAT and CDR2 FQNNGV. There are 13 residues in the CDR3. V was pared by 3 bases and J by 2 bases, with 1 base of the junction left unmatched. The CDR3 loop reads CASSLTGPYEQYF. DNA of the CDR3: TGTGCCAGCAGCTTGACAGGGCCCTACGAGCAGTACTTC.

This rearrangement joins TRBV7-2 to TRBJ2-7; D might be TRBD2 (5 bases). V gave up 5 bases and J gave up 3 bases, with 14 bases separating them. The CDR3 runs to 14 residues. Per the germline V gene, CDR1 is SGHTA and CDR2 is FQGNSA. CDR3 residues: CASSHERGNYEQYF. As DNA, the CDR3 is TGTGCCAGCAGCCACGAGAGAGGGAACTACGAGCAGTACTTC.

J is TRBJ2-3 and V is TRBV5-5; the D gene is possibly TRBD1 (6 bases). This CDR3 has 14 amino acids. V shed 2 bases and J shed 3 bases, with 10 bases lying between them. Per the germline V gene, CDR1 is SGHKS and CDR2 is YYEKEE (reference sequence). CDR3 region: CASSFGRGTDTQYF. The CDR3, as DNA: TGTGCCAGCAGCTTCGGCAGGGGTACAGATACGCAGTATTTT.

V gene TRBV18 combines with J gene TRBJ2-1, with TRBD1 matching 12 bases. The germline V gene encodes CDR1 KGHSH and CDR2 LQKENI. Trimming took 3 bases from V and 7 from J; bases not matched to a gene: 4. CDR3 length: 15 residues. The chain's CDR3 is CASSPGTGGWNEQFF. The CDR3 nucleotides are TGTGCCAGCTCACCGGGGACAGGGGGCTGGAATGAGCAGTTCTTC. The entire variable domain, with the rest obtained from reference TRBV18 and TRBJ2-1, is as follows: NAGVMQNPRHLVRRRGQEARLRCSPMKGHSHVYWYRQLPEEGLKFMVYLQKENIIDESGMPKERFSAEFPKEGPSILRIQQVVRGDSAAYFCASSPGTGGWNEQFFGPGTRLTVL.